Below, 14 T cell receptor beta chains from the same sample are listed, as sequenced in a study of cytomegalovirus exposure and HLA in healthy donors (dated by TCRdb to 2015 to 2018). The method behind the library was the immunoSEQ multiplex PCR assay. A mixture of 60 forward primers for TCR Vbeta segments and 13 reverse primers for TCR Jbeta segments was used in the multiplex PCR. Imported from immuneACCESS, the table was reduced by TCRdb to in-frame sequences with V and J called. These copies leave out some clones; in studies compared against another copy, an unresolved V gene accounts for under half, and the cause of the remainder is not known. This sample holds about 130,000 clones; approximately 81% were observed only once. The ten largest clones add up to about 7.3% of the sample. Sequenced: PBMCs. Every receptor here comes from a male donor in good health and CMV-seronegative.

V usage is TRBV5-6 and J usage is TRBJ2-6; 7 bases line up with TRBD2. V lost 0 bases, J lost 3 bases, and 0 bases stayed unmatched. Germline CDR1 and CDR2: SGHDT and YYEEEE. This CDR3 is 15 amino acids long. DNA of the CDR3: TGTGCCAGCAGCTTGGGGGGGGGTGGGGCCAACGTCCTGACTTTC. Protein sequence: CASSLGGGGANVLTF.

This clone was observed once. The chain combines TRBV9 with TRBJ1-2, with 10 bases that match TRBD1. The germline V gene encodes CDR1 SGDLS and CDR2 YYNGEE. The CDR3 sequence is 14 residues long. Germline trimming cut 2 bases from V and 7 bases from J; bases unmatched to any gene: 5. CDR3 nucleotides: TGTGCCAGCAGCGTGGGGACAGGGGCCCCTGGCTACACCTTC. Protein: CASSVGTGAPGYTF. Complete variable domain (other parts from reference TRBV9 and TRBJ1-2): DSGVTQTPKHLITATGQRVTLRCSPRSGDLSVYWYQQSLDQGLQFLIQYYNGEERAKGNILERFSAQQFPDLHSELNLSSLELGDSALYFCASSVGTGAPGYTFGSGTRLTVV.

For the CDR3, the DNA is TGTGCCAGCGAGGAACGCGGACTACGGGAGCAGTACTTC. Protein sequence: CASEERGLREQYF. This chain links TRBV11-1 with TRBJ2-7, with a possible D match to TRBD2 (6 bases). Trimming took 8 bases from V and 7 from J, leaving 18 bases between them. Germline V gives CDR1 SGHAT, CDR2 FQDESV (reference sequence). The CDR3 consists of 13 residues. Using reference TRBV11-1 and TRBJ2-7 for the parts outside the CDR3, the full variable domain is EAEVAQSPRYKITEKSQAVAFWCDPISGHATLYWYRQILGQGPELLVQFQDESVVDDSQLPKDRFSAERLKGVDSTLKIQPAELGDSAMYLCASEERGLREQYFGPGTRLTVT.

The chain recombines TRBV7-2 with TRBJ2-7; no reliable D call. V shed 1 base and J shed 3 bases, with 10 bases lying between them. This CDR3 has 14 residues. Germline CDR1 is SGHTA and CDR2 is FQGNSA. CDR3 sequence: CASSLGGGFYEQYF. In nucleotides, the CDR3 is TGTGCCAGCAGCTTAGGCGGCGGATTCTACGAGCAGTACTTC.

The genes are TRBV27 and TRBJ1-2; a possible D gene is TRBD1 (5 bases). The germline gives CDR1 MNHEY, CDR2 SMNVEV (reference sequence). This CDR3 spans 12 amino acids. Trimming pared 10 bases from V and 8 bases from J, leaving 17 bases between. DNA for the CDR3: TGTGCCACCCAAGGAGGGGCGGGCGGCTACACCTTC. The encoded protein is CATQGGAGGYTF.

The chain links TRBV2 to TRBJ1-2, with a possible D match to TRBD1 (5 bases). Germline V gene sequence: CDR1 SNHLY, CDR2 FYNNEI. V was shortened by 4 bases and J by 2 bases, with 11 bases between the two germline ends. CDR3 length equals 14 residues. This chain's CDR3 is CASSGLDSNYGYTF. The CDR3 DNA sequence: TGTGCCAGCAGTGGACTTGACAGCAACTATGGCTACACCTTC.

The chain links TRBV5-4 to TRBJ1-1; D may be TRBD1 (5 bases). Looked up from germline, CDR1 is SGHNT and CDR2 is YYREEE (reference sequence). V lost 4 bases and J 4 bases, leaving 11 bases between the germline ends. The CDR3 is made up of 13 amino acids. In nucleotides, the CDR3 is TGTGCCAGCAGCCGCCAGGGTTTCACTGAAGCTTTCTTT. Protein sequence: CASSRQGFTEAFF.

V and J are TRBV5-6 and TRBJ1-5; D gene uncertain. Per the germline V gene, CDR1 is SGHDT and CDR2 is YYEEEE. This CDR3 is built from 13 residues. V was pared by 1 base and J by 6 bases, with 8 bases between. The CDR3: CASSLSSAQPQHF. CDR3 DNA: TGTGCCAGCAGCTTGTCGAGCGCTCAGCCCCAGCATTTT.

V gene TRBV28 combines with J gene TRBJ1-2, with D possibly matching TRBD1 (6 bases). The germline V gene has CDR1 MDHEN and CDR2 SYDVKM. There are 17 residues in the CDR3. V lost 3 bases to trimming and J lost 4 bases, with 21 bases between them. The CDR3 DNA reads TGTGCCAGCAGTTTTAGTTTATCGGGGGGCCCATCCTATGGCTACACCTTC. Its translation: CASSFSLSGGPSYGYTF.

This clone was counted between two and nine times. The chain joins TRBV28 to TRBJ1-1; 7 bases line up with TRBD1. The CDR3 loop spans 16 amino acids. J lost 0 bases, V lost 5 bases, and 9 bases had no gene match. Germline loops: CDR1 MDHEN, CDR2 SYDVKM. The CDR3 nucleotides read TGTGCCAGCAGTCCACCAGGGACAGAAGTGAACACTGAAGCTTTCTTT. It is translated as CASSPPGTEVNTEAFF. The complete variable domain, with remaining parts taken from reference TRBV28 and TRBJ1-1, reads DVKVTQSSRYLVKRTGEKVFLECVQDMDHENMFWYRQDPGLGLRLIYFSYDVKMKEKGDIPEGYSVSREKKERFSLILESASTNQTSMYLCASSPPGTEVNTEAFFGQGTRLTVV.

V and J are TRBV13 and TRBJ1-5; D unresolved. Germline assignment: CDR1 PRHDT and CDR2 FYEKMQ (reference sequence). The V end was cut by 4 bases, the J end by 0 bases, with 10 bases between. CDR3 length equals 15 residues. The CDR3 region is CASSSTKYSNQPQHF. The CDR3 DNA follows: TGTGCCAGCAGCTCAACAAAGTATAGCAATCAGCCCCAGCATTTT.

The J gene is TRBJ1-6, the V gene TRBV6-1; weak D call: TRBD1 (6 bases). V was shortened by 3 bases and J by 4 bases, with 10 bases between the two germline ends. Germline CDR1 and CDR2: MNHNS and SASEGT. The CDR3 is 15 residues long. The CDR3 region has the DNA TGTGCCAGCAGTGAGTGGACAGCTTATAATTCACCCCTCCACTTT. Its protein product is CASSEWTAYNSPLHF.

The chain is built from TRBV5-5 and TRBJ1-6, with D perhaps matching TRBD1 (5 bases). The CDR3 covers 14 residues. V gave up 4 bases and J gave up 7 bases, with 12 bases separating them. Germline V lookup: CDR1 SGHKS, CDR2 YYEKEE (reference sequence). DNA for the CDR3: TGTGCCAGCAGCACGGGACGGGAGAATTCACCCCTCCACTTT. Amino acids: CASSTGRENSPLHF.

J is TRBJ2-7 and V is TRBV4-2; TRBD1 might be the D (6 bases). This CDR3 is 16 amino acids long. CDR1 LGHNA and CDR2 YNFKEQ come from the germline V gene. Between the trimmed V and J ends, which lost 1 base and 3 bases, there was a span of 16 bases. As DNA, the CDR3 is TGTGCCAGCAGCCAAGGATCCACAGGGACCTTCTACGAGCAGTACTTC. It codes for CASSQGSTGTFYEQYF.